This T cell receptor beta chain was sequenced during a study of CXCR3-negative and CXCR3-positive naive CD8 T cells (dated by TCRdb to the late 2010s). About the investigation overall: In total, about 135 million TRB reads were obtained, or roughly 1.5 +/- 0.3 million reads per library. Data from 11 donors, pooled across two independent experiments, went into the diversity and physicochemical repertoire analyses. For the TRBV-TRBJ cluster analysis, the naive subsets came from 5 or 6 donors, while the memory cells came from 3 donors. Summary of the overall study and its limitations: CXCR3 expression partially decreased after cryopreservation, so most assays used freshly isolated PBMCs. Similar TRBV-TRBJ usage was shown by naive CXCR3-negative and CXCR3-positive cells from the same donor, whereas distinct patterns were shown by memory cells. Because surface CD5, which is linked to self-reactivity in mice, was comparable between the naive subsets, TCR interaction strength was also inferred from the physicochemical properties of TRB CDR3s. Repertoire diversity was comparably high in both naive subsets but much lower in memory CD8+ T cells. Compared with CXCR3-negative naive cells, CXCR3-positive naive cells had TRB CDR3s with higher hydrophobicity (lower Kidera factor 4), lower energy, and higher strength and volume indices.

About this clonotype itself: The clone's antigen remains unknown.

Sequencing took place on a NextSeq 550. The Human TCR Profiling Kit (MiLaboratory) was used to make UMI-labeled 5' RACE TRB cDNA libraries. cDNA synthesis used the entire amount of extracted RNA, and PCR amplification then used the entire amount of cDNA produced. Libraries were prepared in parallel using an identical number of PCR cycles. On the authors' methods: With a requirement of at least two reads per UMI, MIGEC and MiXCR extracted about 50,000 +/- 10,000 unique UMI-labeled TRB cDNA molecules per library. On average, approximately 40,000 +/- 10,000 functional in-frame TRB CDR3 nucleotide clonotypes lacking stop codons were found per library. After downsampling to 5000 UMI-labeled TRB molecules per sample, diversity metrics, including normalized Shannon-Wiener and Chao1, were computed in VDJtools. For the central five CDR3 residues, VDJtools calculated physicochemical properties weighted by clonotype size, namely interaction energy, strength, volume and Kidera factor 4. Through TCRdb reprocessing, the reads give one entry per CDR3 protein sequence; DNA is omitted. The V and J calls shown here were made by TCRdb, not taken from the authors' results. The table of this sample itemizes around 150,000 distinct CDR3 sequences. Around 0.37% of the sample lies in the top ten.

Each CD8+ T cell subset was flow-sorted in triplicate, with roughly 330,000 cells per subset placed directly into RLT lysis buffer. Naive CD8+ T cells were defined stringently as CD45RO-CCR7+CD27+CD95- to exclude memory contaminants. Peripheral blood mononuclear cells were isolated from buffy coats by standard density gradient centrifugation. Naive CXCR3-negative and CXCR3-positive CD8+ T cells were flow-sorted using a FACSAria III. Total RNA was extracted from sorted cells with an RNeasy Mini Kit. The CDR3 runs 13 amino acids, cysteine and phenylalanine included. Only the protein is available. The germline V gene encodes CDR1 LNHDA and CDR2 SQIVND (reference sequence).

The V and J genes are TRBV19 and TRBJ2-7. The clonotype originates from a human donor in good health. Some clones in this sample may be carry-over from other donors' samples. Sequences were obtained from naive CXCR3+ CD8+ T cells from blood. The cell subset or site label corresponds to: CD45RO-CCR7+CD27+CD95- naive CD8+ T cells expressing CXCR3 (TNR3+). The CDR3: CASSPKISYEQYF. This CDR3, with the reference TRBV19 and TRBJ2-7 proteins standing in past its ends, gives the full variable domain DGGITQSPKYLFRKEGQNVTLSCEQNLNHDAMYWYRQDPGQGLRLIYYSQIVNDFQKGDIAEGYSVSREKKESFPLTVTSAQKNPTAFYLCASSPKISYEQYFGPGTRLTVT.